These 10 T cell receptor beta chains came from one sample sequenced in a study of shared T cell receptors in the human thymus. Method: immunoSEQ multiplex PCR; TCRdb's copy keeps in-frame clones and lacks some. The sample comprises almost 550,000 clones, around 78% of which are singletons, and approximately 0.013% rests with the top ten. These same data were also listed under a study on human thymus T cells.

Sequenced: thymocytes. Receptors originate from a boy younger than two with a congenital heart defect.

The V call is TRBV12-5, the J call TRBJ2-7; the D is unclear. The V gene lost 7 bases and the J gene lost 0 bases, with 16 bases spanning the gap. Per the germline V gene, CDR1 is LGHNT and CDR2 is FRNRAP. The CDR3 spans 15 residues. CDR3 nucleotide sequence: TGTGCTAGTGCCACACCCTTCCGCAGCTCCTACGAGCAGTACTTC. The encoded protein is CASATPFRSSYEQYF. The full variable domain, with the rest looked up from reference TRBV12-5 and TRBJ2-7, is DARVTQTPRHKVTEMGQEVTMRCQPILGHNTVFWYRQTMMQGLELLAYFRNRAPLDDSGMPKDRFSAEMPDATLATLKIQPSEPRDSAVYFCASATPFRSSYEQYFGPGTRLTVT.

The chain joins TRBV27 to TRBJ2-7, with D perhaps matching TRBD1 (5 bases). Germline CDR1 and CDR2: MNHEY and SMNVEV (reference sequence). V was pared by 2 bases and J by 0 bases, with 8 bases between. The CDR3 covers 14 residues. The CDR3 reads CASSLNDSSYEQYF. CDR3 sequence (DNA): TGTGCCAGCAGTTTAAACGACAGCTCCTACGAGCAGTACTTC.

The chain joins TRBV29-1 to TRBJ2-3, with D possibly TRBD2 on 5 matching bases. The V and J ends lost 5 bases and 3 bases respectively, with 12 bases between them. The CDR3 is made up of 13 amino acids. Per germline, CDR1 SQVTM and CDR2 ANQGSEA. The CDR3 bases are TGCAGCGTTTCGGCCTCGGGGACAGATACGCAGTATTTT. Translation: CSVSASGTDTQYF.

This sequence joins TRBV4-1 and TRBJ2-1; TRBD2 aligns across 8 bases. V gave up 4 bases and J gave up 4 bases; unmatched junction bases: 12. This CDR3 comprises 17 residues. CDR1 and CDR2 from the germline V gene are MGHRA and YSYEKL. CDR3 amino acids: CASSRTLTSGHYNEQFF. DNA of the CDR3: TGCGCCAGCAGCCGGACACTAACTAGCGGACATTACAATGAGCAGTTCTTC.

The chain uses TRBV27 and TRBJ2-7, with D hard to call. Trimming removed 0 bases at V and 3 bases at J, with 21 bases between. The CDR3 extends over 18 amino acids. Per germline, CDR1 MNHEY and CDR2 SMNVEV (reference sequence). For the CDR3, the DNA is TGTGCCAGCAGTTTATCCGGAAGTTCGCGGCACGATAACTACGAGCAGTACTTC. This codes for CASSLSGSSRHDNYEQYF.

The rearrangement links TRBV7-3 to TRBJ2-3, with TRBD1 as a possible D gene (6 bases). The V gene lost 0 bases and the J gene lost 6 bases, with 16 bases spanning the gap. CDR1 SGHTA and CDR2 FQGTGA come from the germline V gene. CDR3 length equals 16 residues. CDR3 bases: TGTGCCAGCAGCTTAACCGCGTCCGATAGGGGGGATACGCAGTATTTT. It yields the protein CASSLTASDRGDTQYF. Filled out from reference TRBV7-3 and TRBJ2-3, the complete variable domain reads GAGVSQTPSNKVTEKGKYVELRCDPISGHTALYWYRQSLGQGPEFLIYFQGTGAADDSGLPNDRFFAVRPEGSVSTLKIQRTERGDSAVYLCASSLTASDRGDTQYFGPGTRLTVL.

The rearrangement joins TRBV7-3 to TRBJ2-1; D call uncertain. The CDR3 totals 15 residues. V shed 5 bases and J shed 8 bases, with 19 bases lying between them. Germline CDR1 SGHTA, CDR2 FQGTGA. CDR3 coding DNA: TGTGCCAGCAGCCCCAGCGACCACTGGGTGGATGAGCAGTTCTTC. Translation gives CASSPSDHWVDEQFF. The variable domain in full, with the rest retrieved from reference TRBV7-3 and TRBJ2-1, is GAGVSQTPSNKVTEKGKYVELRCDPISGHTALYWYRQSLGQGPEFLIYFQGTGAADDSGLPNDRFFAVRPEGSVSTLKIQRTERGDSAVYLCASSPSDHWVDEQFFGPGTRLTVL.

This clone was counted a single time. CDR3 sequence: CASRSVTVLSHEQYF. The CDR3 region has the DNA TGTGCCAGCAGGAGCGTGACAGTTTTATCCCACGAGCAGTACTTC. The V gene is TRBV6-4, the J gene TRBJ2-7; maybe TRBD1 (5 bases). The CDR3 consists of 15 residues. Germline V gene lookup returns CDR1 MRHNA and CDR2 SNTAGT. The V end lost 6 bases, the J end lost 5 bases, and 20 bases lay between the germline ends.

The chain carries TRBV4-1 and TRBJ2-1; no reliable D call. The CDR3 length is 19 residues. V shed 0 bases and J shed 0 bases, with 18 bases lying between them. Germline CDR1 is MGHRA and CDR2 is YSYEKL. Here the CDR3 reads CASSQDLGSGRSSYNEQFF. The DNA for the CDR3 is TGCGCCAGCAGCCAAGATCTTGGTAGTGGTCGAAGCTCCTACAATGAGCAGTTCTTC.

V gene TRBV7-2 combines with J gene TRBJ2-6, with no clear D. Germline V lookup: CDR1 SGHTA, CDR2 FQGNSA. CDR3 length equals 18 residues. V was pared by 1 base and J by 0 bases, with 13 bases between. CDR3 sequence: CASSLGAAHTSGANVLTF. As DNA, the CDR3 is TGTGCCAGCAGCTTAGGCGCAGCGCATACCTCTGGGGCCAACGTCCTGACTTTC. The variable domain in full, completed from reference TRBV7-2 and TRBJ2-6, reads GAGVSQSPSNKVTEKGKDVELRCDPISGHTALYWYRQSLGQGLEFLIYFQGNSAPDKSGLPSDRFSAERTGGSVSTLTIQRTQQEDSAVYLCASSLGAAHTSGANVLTFGAGSRLTVL.